This entry lists 29 T cell receptor beta chains sequenced from one sample in a study of T cell responses to AZD1222 COVID-19 vaccine. Profiled with immunoSEQ multiplex PCR; TCRdb holds only in-frame clones, not every one. The sample lists 100,000 to 150,000 clones; approximately 84% were seen once. The sample was peripheral blood, taken on day 0 of AZD1222 vaccination. These TCRs come from an adult in good health.

V usage is TRBV10-1 and J usage is TRBJ1-1, with TRBD1 matching 8 bases. The CDR3 totals 15 residues. CDR1 and CDR2 (germline): WNHNN, SYGVQD (reference sequence). V trimming: 0 bases; J trimming: 1 base; junction bases outside the gene matches: 1. CDR3 sequence (DNA): TGCGCCAGCAGTGAGTCGACAGGGGCGAACACTGAAGCTTTCTTT. Its translation is CASSESTGANTEAFF.

The rearrangement links TRBV7-2 to TRBJ1-4; D not certain. This CDR3 has 14 residues. Germline CDR1 is SGHTA and CDR2 is FQGNSA. Trimming removed 5 bases from V and 4 bases from J, with 11 bases in between. The DNA for the CDR3 is TGTGCCAGCAGCCTGCAGATAATTAATGAAAAACTGTTTTTT. It yields the protein CASSLQIINEKLFF.

V usage is TRBV28 and J usage is TRBJ2-1; 8 bases match TRBD1. Looked up from germline, CDR1 is MDHEN and CDR2 is SYDVKM. J was trimmed by 6 bases and V by 6 bases; bases with no gene match: 10. The length of the CDR3 is 15 residues. CDR3 sequence reads: CASSPLGQGPNEQFF. The DNA for the CDR3 is TGTGCCAGCAGCCCCCTAGGACAGGGACCCAATGAGCAGTTCTTC. Combining the CDR3 with reference TRBV28 and TRBJ2-1 gives the whole variable domain DVKVTQSSRYLVKRTGEKVFLECVQDMDHENMFWYRQDPGLGLRLIYFSYDVKMKEKGDIPEGYSVSREKKERFSLILESASTNQTSMYLCASSPLGQGPNEQFFGPGTRLTVL.

The chain is built from TRBV4-1 and TRBJ2-1; the match to TRBD2 covers 9 bases. The CDR3 spans 14 residues. V lost 2 bases to trimming and J lost 4 bases; unmatched junction nucleotides: 0. CDR1 MGHRA and CDR2 YSYEKL come from the germline V gene. CDR3 in DNA: TGCGCCAGCAGCCAACTAGCGGGGTACAATGAGCAGTTCTTC. Translation: CASSQLAGYNEQFF.

A few counts support this clone. V usage is TRBV4-2 and J usage is TRBJ1-2; TRBD1 might be the D (5 bases). Germline CDR1 and CDR2: LGHNA and YNFKEQ. The length of the CDR3 is 16 residues. V was trimmed by 3 bases and J by 5 bases, leaving 19 bases between them. CDR3 residues: CASSQPDRGGRYGYTF. CDR3 nucleotide sequence: TGTGCCAGCAGCCAGCCCGATCGGGGCGGGCGGTATGGCTACACCTTC.

The CDR3 loop is CASSLNRGNSPLHF. For the CDR3, the DNA is TGCGCCAGCAGCTTGAACAGGGGAAATTCACCCCTCCACTTT. The rearrangement uses TRBV5-1 and TRBJ1-6; 7 nucleotides match TRBD1. The CDR3 is 14 amino acids. Germline V gene lookup returns CDR1 SGHRS and CDR2 YFSETQ. V lost 1 base to trimming and J lost 7 bases; unmatched junction nucleotides: 2.

The chain couples TRBV27 to TRBJ1-1; D is possibly TRBD1 (5 bases). Trimming left V 2 bases short and J 4 bases short, with 14 bases between. Germline-derived CDR1 and CDR2 are MNHEY and SMNVEV (reference sequence). CDR3 size: 15 residues. The CDR3 here is CASSLIRLGGTEAFF. The CDR3, as DNA: TGTGCCAGCAGTTTAATTCGACTGGGGGGCACTGAAGCTTTCTTT.

CDR3 DNA: TGTGCCAGCAAGAGGGGCATTTCCTACGAGCAGTACTTC. Its protein is CASKRGISYEQYF. The chain joins TRBV2 to TRBJ2-7; possibly TRBD1 or TRBD2 for D (5 bases each). Germline CDR1 reads SNHLY; CDR2 reads FYNNEI. The CDR3 spans 13 residues. Trimming removed 7 bases at V and 1 base at J, with 11 bases between.

The V call is TRBV9, the J call TRBJ1-3; D not resolved. This CDR3 has 14 amino acids. Germline V gene sequence: CDR1 SGDLS, CDR2 YYNGEE. Trimming cost V 0 bases and J 3 bases, with 7 bases left between them. The CDR3 DNA reads TGTGCCAGCAGCGTAGACCGGAATGGAAACACCATATATTTT. This sequence encodes CASSVDRNGNTIYF.

V gene TRBV24-1 combines with J gene TRBJ2-2; D may be TRBD2 (7 bases). The CDR3 totals 15 residues. Trimming cost V 0 bases and J 9 bases, with 13 bases left between them. From germline, CDR1 is KGHDR and CDR2 SFDVKD. The DNA for the CDR3 is TGTGCCACCAGTGATTTGGGGGGGGCGCAAAGGGAGCTGTTTTTT. Its protein is CATSDLGGAQRELFF.

In its sample, this clone was seen a few times. The V gene is TRBV2, the J gene TRBJ1-5, with D perhaps TRBD1 (6 bases). The germline V gene has CDR1 SNHLY and CDR2 FYNNEI. This CDR3 contains 14 residues. Trimming removed 3 bases at V and 5 bases at J, with 11 bases between. The CDR3 loop is CASSENRDDQPQHF. CDR3 DNA sequence: TGTGCCAGCAGTGAGAACAGGGACGATCAGCCCCAGCATTTT.

The CDR3 loop is CAIKGGSGYEQYF. Written as DNA, the CDR3 is TGTGCCATCAAGGGAGGGTCGGGCTACGAGCAGTACTTC. The chain combines TRBV10-3 with TRBJ2-7, with 7 bases fitting TRBD2. The germline V gene has CDR1 ENHRY and CDR2 SYGVKD. V shed 7 bases, J shed 3 bases, and the junction held 6 bases outside the gene matches. This CDR3 has 13 residues.

V is TRBV6-4 and J is TRBJ2-4, with a possible D match to TRBD1 (5 bases). Trimming took off 6 bases at V and 1 base at J, with 19 bases between the two ends. Germline V CDR1 and CDR2: MRHNA, SNTAGT. The length of the CDR3 is 17 residues. This CDR3 reads CASRDPDRCQAKNIQYF. The CDR3 DNA reads as TGTGCCAGCAGAGACCCTGACAGATGTCAGGCCAAAAACATTCAGTACTTC.

The chain combines TRBV10-3 with TRBJ2-7, with 14 bases matching TRBD2. The J segment lost 5 bases and the V segment lost 6 bases, leaving 3 bases of the junction unmatched. Germline V CDR1 and CDR2: ENHRY, SYGVKD. The CDR3 loop spans 14 amino acids. The CDR3 DNA follows: TGTGCCATCAGGACTAGCGGGGGGGCCAACGAGCAGTACTTC. Translation: CAIRTSGGANEQYF.

The V gene is TRBV9, the J gene TRBJ2-3, with 7 bases lining up with TRBD2. Per the germline V gene, CDR1 is SGDLS and CDR2 is YYNGEE. J lost 2 bases, V lost 4 bases, and 7 bases had no gene match. The CDR3 runs 15 residues. CDR3 bases: TGTGCCAGCAGCAAGGGGCGGGGGTTCACAGATACGCAGTATTTT. It codes for CASSKGRGFTDTQYF. The full variable domain, completed using reference TRBV9 and TRBJ2-3, is DSGVTQTPKHLITATGQRVTLRCSPRSGDLSVYWYQQSLDQGLQFLIQYYNGEERAKGNILERFSAQQFPDLHSELNLSSLELGDSALYFCASSKGRGFTDTQYFGPGTRLTVL.

In this sample, this clone turned up a few times. This sequence joins TRBV19 and TRBJ1-2; TRBD1 might be the D (5 bases). Germline CDR1 reads LNHDA; CDR2 reads SQIVND (reference sequence). CDR3 length: 15 residues. V was trimmed by 3 bases and J by 4 bases, leaving 15 bases between them. The chain's CDR3 is CASSIGGAEFYGYTF. The CDR3 bases are TGTGCCAGTAGTATTGGAGGGGCTGAATTCTATGGCTACACCTTC.

In DNA, the CDR3 is TGTGCCAGCTCACCTCCCGGGACAGGGTCCACCGGGGAGCTGTTTTTT. The encoded protein is CASSPPGTGSTGELFF. The chain links TRBV18 to TRBJ2-2; TRBD1 agrees at 9 bases. CDR3 length: 16 residues. Germline-derived CDR1 and CDR2 are KGHSH and LQKENI. The V gene end was trimmed by 3 bases and the J gene end by 4 bases; junction bases not matched to a gene: 6.

This clone was seen many times. CDR3 residues: CASSSRTGYSPLHF. In nucleotides, the CDR3 is TGTGCCAGCAGTTCCAGGACAGGGTATTCACCCCTCCACTTT. This rearrangement joins TRBV27 to TRBJ1-6, with TRBD1 matching over 8 bases. CDR1 and CDR2 from the germline V gene are MNHEY and SMNVEV (reference sequence). V was pared by 4 bases and J by 8 bases, with 4 bases of the junction left unmatched. This CDR3 has 14 amino acids.

The chain couples TRBV11-3 to TRBJ2-5; D is possibly TRBD1 or TRBD2 (7 bases each). Trimming removed 5 bases at V and 4 bases at J, with 14 bases between. The CDR3 has 14 residues. CDR1 is SGHNT, CDR2 YENEEA, per germline. CDR3 amino acids: CASSHRGGVETQYF. CDR3 bases: TGTGCCAGCAGCCACAGGGGAGGGGTAGAGACCCAGTACTTC.

The rearrangement joins TRBV6-5 to TRBJ2-5; 15 bases are a match to TRBD2. The CDR3 sequence is 15 residues long. The germline CDR1 and CDR2 sequences are MNHEY and SVGAGI. V lost 5 bases to trimming and J lost 4 bases; unmatched junction nucleotides: 2. The CDR3 nucleotides are TGTGCCAGCAGTCGGACTAGCGGGGGGGTAGAGACCCAGTACTTC. It codes for CASSRTSGGVETQYF.

The chain recombines TRBV7-8 with TRBJ2-6; TRBD2 is a possible D gene (6 bases). This CDR3 is built from 18 residues. V was trimmed by 3 bases and J by 1 base, leaving 16 bases between them. Germline V gene data show CDR1 as SGHVS and CDR2 as FQNEAQ. The CDR3 DNA reads TGTGCCAGCAGCTTTAGGCGGGGAGGCGAATCTGGGGCCAACGTCCTGACTTTC. Protein: CASSFRRGGESGANVLTF.

The chain combines TRBV5-6 with TRBJ1-6, with D perhaps matching TRBD1 (6 bases). This CDR3 is built from 15 residues. V lost 0 bases to trimming and J lost 6 bases, with 10 bases between them. CDR1 and CDR2 (germline): SGHDT, YYEEEE. The DNA for the CDR3 is TGTGCCAGCAGCTTGGTGGGGGACACTAATTCACCCCTCCACTTT. Translating gives CASSLVGDTNSPLHF.

CDR3 in amino acids: CASSADSPNEKLFF. The CDR3 coding sequence is TGCGCCAGCAGCGCGGACAGCCCAAATGAAAAACTGTTTTTT. The gene calls are TRBV5-1 and TRBJ1-4; a possible D gene is TRBD1 (6 bases). There are 14 residues in the CDR3. V was cut by 4 bases and J by 5 bases, with 12 bases left in between. The germline V gene has CDR1 SGHRS and CDR2 YFSETQ.

This clone came up once. This chain links TRBV6-5 with TRBJ1-2; D gene unclear. Germline V gene lookup returns CDR1 MNHEY and CDR2 SVGAGI. This CDR3 has 12 amino acids. The V end lost 5 bases, the J end lost 4 bases, and 8 bases lay between the germline ends. Written as DNA, the CDR3 is TGTGCCAGCAGTACCCCTGGCTATGGCTACACCTTC. Its protein is CASSTPGYGYTF.

The chain carries TRBV28 and TRBJ1-1, with unresolved D. CDR1 MDHEN and CDR2 SYDVKM come from the germline V gene. V was shortened by 7 bases and J by 8 bases, with 14 bases between the two germline ends. The CDR3 is 12 amino acids. CDR3 bases: TGTGCCAGCAAAACACCCGACCTCGAAGCTTTCTTT. Translated, it gives CASKTPDLEAFF.

The gene calls are TRBV10-1 and TRBJ1-4; 7 positions agree with TRBD1. The CDR3 contains 15 residues. The junction had 8 bases not matched to a gene; V was cut back by 10 bases and J by 0 bases. CDR1 and CDR2 from the germline V gene are WNHNN and SYGVQD (reference sequence). The CDR3, as DNA: TGCGCCACCAGGGGACAGATTGCAACTAATGAAAAACTGTTTTTT. Translation gives CATRGQIATNEKLFF.

The rearrangement links TRBV20-1 to TRBJ2-5; tentative D call: TRBD2 (6 bases). The germline V gene has CDR1 DFQATT and CDR2 SNEGSKA (reference sequence). V lost 3 bases and J 1 base, leaving 15 bases between the germline ends. This CDR3 contains 15 residues. In nucleotides, the CDR3 is TGCAGTGCTAGTGACCCCCGGGGGAGCCAAGAGACCCAGTACTTC. Amino acid sequence: CSASDPRGSQETQYF.

The chain joins TRBV4-1 to TRBJ1-5; TRBD1 is a possible D gene (5 bases). CDR1 MGHRA and CDR2 YSYEKL come from the germline V gene. The CDR3 length is 16 residues. The V end was cut by 0 bases, the J end by 3 bases, with 12 bases between. This CDR3 is CASSQDGGIVNQPQHF. In nucleotides, the CDR3 is TGCGCCAGCAGCCAAGATGGGGGAATCGTCAATCAGCCCCAGCATTTT.

The rearrangement uses TRBV10-3 and TRBJ1-1, with unresolved D. This CDR3 contains 15 residues. The V gene lost 5 bases and the J gene lost 1 base, with 14 bases spanning the gap. The germline V gene encodes CDR1 ENHRY and CDR2 SYGVKD. CDR3 coding DNA: TGTGCCATCAGTCCGAAGCGGCAACAGAACACTGAAGCTTTCTTT. It translates to CAISPKRQQNTEAFF.